The rows below give T cell receptor beta chains drawn from one sample of a study of blood T cell repertoires in COVID-19. The repertoire was sequenced with immunoSEQ multiplex PCR; TCRdb's copy has only in-frame clones and lacks some. The data contain around 190,000 clones, about 76% of them singletons. The specimen was peripheral blood. The receptors come from a middle-aged woman with COVID-19, enrolled during active disease. The CDR3 runs from the conserved cysteine through the conserved F or W.

cdr3_aa j_call v_call
CASSLALAGTGEQFF TRBJ2-1 TRBV5-1
CASTLGGGGPSDTQYF TRBJ2-3 TRBV28
CASSEGGPNYGYTF TRBJ1-2 TRBV6-1
CASSPLAGGPSETQYF TRBJ2-5 TRBV7-8
CASSTGTGSYEQYF TRBJ2-7 TRBV18
CASSPQVLAYEQYF TRBJ2-7 TRBV7-2
CASSDTNKLLTGELFF TRBJ2-2 TRBV5-4
CASSLNRDGTQYF TRBJ2-3 TRBV12-3/TRBV12-4
CASNQGFGANVLTF TRBJ2-6 TRBV27
CASSLGGRTEAFF TRBJ1-1 TRBV7-8
CASSLSRGLGTDTQYF TRBJ2-3 TRBV5-1
CASSQIGNQPQHF TRBJ1-5 TRBV6-5
CASSLGGSSGRSREQYF TRBJ2-7 TRBV5-1
CASSWGQANQPQHF TRBJ1-5 TRBV28
CASSLSGGAAGSEQYF TRBJ2-7 TRBV5-1
CSVGVTGWETEAFF TRBJ1-1 TRBV29-1
CASSTDRAGNTIYF TRBJ1-3 TRBV2
CASSLVVGNYEQYF TRBJ2-7 TRBV11-2
CASSFLAGVAYNEQFF TRBJ2-1 TRBV7-2
CASSLAGSHEQFF TRBJ2-1 TRBV5-4
CASSPILESSYEQYF TRBJ2-7 TRBV5-4
CASRPDKSSYNSPLHF TRBJ1-6 TRBV5-1
CASIMGARETQYF TRBJ2-5 TRBV2
CAWSELYSGNTIYF TRBJ1-3 TRBV30
CASSTWDRGVGSPLHF TRBJ1-6 TRBV28
CASSLTSKTGWRSNQPQHF TRBJ1-5 TRBV7-8
CATRDRGFASSYEQYF TRBJ2-7 TRBV27
CASSSPGLANTGELFF TRBJ2-2 TRBV11-2
CASSLSAGDSYEQYF TRBJ2-7 TRBV7-7
CAEDRGRQGYTF TRBJ1-2 TRBV28
CASSIGTANTGELFF TRBJ2-2 TRBV5-1
CASSLMFGGSHEQYF TRBJ2-7 TRBV7-6
CASSWGQGGGTEAFF TRBJ1-1 TRBV5-1
CASSPRDRGRGYGNTIYF TRBJ1-3 TRBV18
CASSQATVGGEAFF TRBJ1-1 TRBV3-1/TRBV3-2
CSVERGAWNTEAFF TRBJ1-1 TRBV29-1
CASSRTGSSGNTIYF TRBJ1-3 TRBV11-3
CASSLAPGLAGEHF TRBJ2-7 TRBV7-9
CASSPVEGSNQPQHF TRBJ1-5 TRBV18
CASSSSGLHEQYF TRBJ2-7 TRBV6-6
CASSYLVRLSAESGYTF TRBJ1-2 TRBV6-2/TRBV6-3
CATSNDGRGRSYNEQFF TRBJ2-1 TRBV15
CASSEGGTGYNEQFF TRBJ2-1 TRBV10-1
CASSTSGTSAYEQYF TRBJ2-7 TRBV7-2
CAWSVRGRDAFF TRBJ1-1 TRBV30
CASSLGPANTEAFF TRBJ1-1 TRBV5-1
CASSPRAGGPNEQFF TRBJ2-1 TRBV14
CASGLAGAPQETQYF TRBJ2-5 TRBV7-2
CASSRDRLAEQYF TRBJ2-7 TRBV6-5
CASHLRQGATGEQYF TRBJ2-7 TRBV6-5
CASSSREGTEAFF TRBJ1-1 TRBV5-1
CASSHRLAGYQETQYF TRBJ2-5 TRBV3-1/TRBV3-2
CASSLFSRADEQYF TRBJ2-7 TRBV5-1
CATSDGGLYGYTF TRBJ1-2 TRBV24-1
CASSLNATGEQFF TRBJ2-1 TRBV7-2
CASSQDLYQTTDTQYF TRBJ2-3 TRBV4-1